This T cell receptor (beta chain) was found in a study of OX40 agonist ivuxolimab in advanced cancers. Findings of the study overall: At doses 0.1 to 3.0 mg/kg, CD4+ and CD8+ clones expanded.

The CDR3 contains 13 residues. CDR1 MNHEY and CDR2 SVGAGI come from the germline V gene. V lost 6 bases to trimming and J lost 4 bases; unmatched junction nucleotides: 5. Profiled with immunoSEQ multiplex PCR; TCRdb holds only in-frame clones, not every one. The sample yields some 83,000 clones, 70% to 90% seen once. As for this clone: The antigen is undetermined.

The chain is built from TRBV6-5 and TRBJ1-1; 7 bases fit TRBD1. Sequencing used CD4+ or CD8+ T cells sorted from blood, obtained in a trial of the OX40 agonist ivuxolimab. The receptor comes from an adult with an advanced solid tumor such as melanoma, head and neck, liver or kidney cancer. DNA for the CDR3: TGTGCCAGCAGATACAGGGGAGTCACTGAAGCTTTCTTT. Its translation is CASRYRGVTEAFF.